This T cell receptor (beta chain) was documented in a study of breast tumors, draining lymph nodes, adjacent tissues. Notes on this clonotype: Its specificity is not known.

Using its own MiXCR run on the multiplex PCR reads, TCRdb lists one record per CDR3 protein. The table records 83,000 or so distinct CDR3 sequences, approximately 19% of them present only once. This CDR3 has 12 amino acids. Germline V gene lookup returns CDR1 GTSNPN and CDR2 SVGIG (reference sequence). The V gene end was trimmed by 5 bases and the J gene end by 6 bases; junction bases not matched to a gene: 3. Study results and caveats: Tumor TCR diversity was below lymph nodes but above nontumor tissue. Luminal-like breast cancer showed significantly higher tumor–nontumor repertoire similarity than basal-like. The lymph node origin of tumor T cells was framed as consistent with a hypothesis, not demonstrated.

Breast cancer patients provided tissue from their axillary draining lymph nodes. The source of this sequence is a female donor with breast cancer. Some clones in this sample may be carry-over from other donors' samples. Sequences were obtained from axillary lymph node tissue. The gene calls are TRBV30 and TRBJ2-4; 8 nucleotides match TRBD2. The CDR3 loop is CAWDGGANIQYF. The CDR3 nucleotides are TGTGCCTGGGACGGGGGGGCAAACATTCAGTACTTC. Full variable domain (remainder filled in from reference TRBV30 and TRBJ2-4): SQTIHQWPATLVQPVGSPLSLECTVEGTSNPNLYWYRQAAGRGLQLLFYSVGIGQISSEVPQNLSASRPQDRQFILSSKKLLLSDSGFYLCAWDGGANIQYFGAGTRLSVL.